This T cell receptor (beta chain) was captured in a study of response to subunit inactivated influenza vaccine. The CDR3 sequence is 16 residues long. Per germline, CDR1 SGHAT and CDR2 FQNNGV. With 3 bases removed from V and 5 bases from J, the gap between germline ends came to 19 bases. TCRdb reprocessed the RT-PCR reads via MiXCR and lists one record per CDR3 protein. Here the sample spans 550,000 to 800,000 distinct CDR3 sequences, approximately 15% being singletons. This receptor was obtained from a man aged 45-65 years who received an inactivated influenza vaccine. The sequences come from PBMCs from blood, collected less than 15 days before vaccination. The gene calls are TRBV11-2 and TRBJ2-5; perhaps TRBD1 as D (5 bases). CDR3 sequence reads: CASSFQGSNTGETQYF. In DNA form, the CDR3 reads TGTGCCAGCAGCTTTCAGGGTTCAAACACCGGGGAGACCCAGTACTTC.